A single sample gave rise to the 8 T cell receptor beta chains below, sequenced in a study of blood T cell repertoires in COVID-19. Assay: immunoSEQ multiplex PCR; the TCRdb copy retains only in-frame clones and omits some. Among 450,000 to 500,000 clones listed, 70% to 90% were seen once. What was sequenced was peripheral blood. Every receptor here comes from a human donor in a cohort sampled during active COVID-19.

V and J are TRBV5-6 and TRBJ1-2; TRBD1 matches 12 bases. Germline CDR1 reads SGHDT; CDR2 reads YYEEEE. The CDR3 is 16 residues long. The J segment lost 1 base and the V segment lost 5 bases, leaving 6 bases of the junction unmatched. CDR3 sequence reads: CASRSGTGGGNYGYTF. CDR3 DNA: TGTGCCAGCAGATCCGGGACAGGGGGCGGTAACTATGGCTACACCTTC. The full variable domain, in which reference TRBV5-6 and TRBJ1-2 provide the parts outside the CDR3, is DAGVTQSPTHLIKTRGQQVTLRCSPKSGHDTVSWYQQALGQGPQFIFQYYEEEERQRGNFPDRFSGHQFPNYSSELNVNALLLGDSALYLCASRSGTGGGNYGYTFGSGTRLTVV.

CDR3 protein: CASSGQGAPGELFF. The CDR3 coding sequence is TGTGCCAGCAGTGGACAGGGGGCTCCCGGGGAGCTGTTTTTT. The rearrangement joins TRBV2 to TRBJ2-2; 10 bases align to TRBD1. The CDR3 has 14 amino acids. V gave up 4 bases and J gave up 6 bases; unmatched junction bases: 2. CDR1 is SNHLY, CDR2 FYNNEI, per germline.

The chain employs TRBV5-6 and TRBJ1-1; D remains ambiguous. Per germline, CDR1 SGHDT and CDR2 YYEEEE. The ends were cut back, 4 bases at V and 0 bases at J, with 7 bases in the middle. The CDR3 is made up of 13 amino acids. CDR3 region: CASSRGLNTEAFF. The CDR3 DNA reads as TGTGCCAGCAGCCGCGGCCTGAACACTGAAGCTTTCTTT.

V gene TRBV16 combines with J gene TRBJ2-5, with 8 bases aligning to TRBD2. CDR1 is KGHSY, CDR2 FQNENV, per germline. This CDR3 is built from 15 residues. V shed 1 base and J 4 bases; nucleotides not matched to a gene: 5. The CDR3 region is CASSQFPGGGETQYF. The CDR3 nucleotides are TGTGCCAGCAGCCAATTTCCGGGAGGGGGAGAGACCCAGTACTTC.

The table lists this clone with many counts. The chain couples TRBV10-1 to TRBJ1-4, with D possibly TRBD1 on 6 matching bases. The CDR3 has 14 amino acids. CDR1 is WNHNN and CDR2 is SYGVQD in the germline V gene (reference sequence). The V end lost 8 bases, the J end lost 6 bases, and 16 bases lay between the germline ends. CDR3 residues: CASRKGGRDEKLFF. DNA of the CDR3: TGCGCCAGCCGGAAGGGGGGGCGGGATGAAAAACTGTTTTTT.

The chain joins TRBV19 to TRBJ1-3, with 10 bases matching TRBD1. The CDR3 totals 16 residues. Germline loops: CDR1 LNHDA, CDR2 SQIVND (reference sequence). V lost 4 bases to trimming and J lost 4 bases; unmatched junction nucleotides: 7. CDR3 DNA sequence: TGTGCCAGTAGTAACCCCGGGACAGGGGTGGGAAACACCATATATTTT. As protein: CASSNPGTGVGNTIYF.

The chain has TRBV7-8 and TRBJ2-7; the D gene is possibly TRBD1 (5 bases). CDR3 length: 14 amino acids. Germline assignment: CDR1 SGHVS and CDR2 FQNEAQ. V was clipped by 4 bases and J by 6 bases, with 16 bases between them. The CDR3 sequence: CASSSGMKGSEQYF. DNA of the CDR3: TGTGCCAGCAGCTCAGGGATGAAAGGTAGCGAGCAGTACTTC.

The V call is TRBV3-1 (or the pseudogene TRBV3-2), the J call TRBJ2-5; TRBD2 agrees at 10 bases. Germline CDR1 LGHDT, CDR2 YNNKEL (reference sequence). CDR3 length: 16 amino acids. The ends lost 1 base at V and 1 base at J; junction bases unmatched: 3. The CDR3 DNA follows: TGTGCCAGCAGCCAAGTCTTAGCGGGAGGCCAAGAGACCCAGTACTTC. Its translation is CASSQVLAGGQETQYF.